This TCR beta chain originates from a study of cytomegalovirus exposure and HLA in healthy donors. Sampled while nominally healthy, donors likely had unrecorded immune exposures. The V end lost 4 bases, the J end lost 8 bases, and 14 bases lay between the germline ends. CDR1 and CDR2 from the germline V gene are GTSNPN and SVGIG (reference sequence). CDR3 length equals 12 residues. As regards this clone: Antigen: not known.

Overall study results and limits: Researchers counted around 160 TCR beta chains as cytomegalovirus-associated. In a later analysis, TCR beta V- and J-gene trimming showed a link to a missense DCLRE1C variant. A later analysis appeared to link common viral pathogens to several of the most significant clusters.

With 60 Vbeta and 13 Jbeta primers, the PCR was carried out. Generated by immunoSEQ multiplex PCR, the TCRdb table keeps only in-frame clones and is missing some. Counted here are some 180,000 clones, approximately 80% occurring once; the ten biggest clones make up 2.5% to 3%. The sample comprised PBMCs. The gene calls are TRBV30 and TRBJ1-2, with D possibly being TRBD1 (5 bases). This clonotype originated in a female donor in good health and CMV-seronegative. CDR3 bases: TGTGCCTGGATCCACAGGCCGTGGGGCTACACCTTC. Amino acids: CAWIHRPWGYTF.